This T cell receptor (beta chain) was documented in a study of blood T cell repertoires in COVID-19. Clones were read by immunoSEQ multiplex PCR, and TCRdb kept only the in-frame ones, dropping some. Seen here are 40,000 or so clones, 80% to 90% observed once, and the top ten hold around 8.2%. Germline V CDR1 and CDR2: SGHTA, FQGNSA. V was cut by 0 bases and J by 8 bases, with 20 bases left in between. CDR3 length equals 17 residues. The sequenced sample was peripheral blood. The receptor comes from a man aged 55 to 70 with active COVID-19. The chain has TRBV7-2 and TRBJ2-4; weak D call: TRBD1 (5 bases). The CDR3 spells CASSLAEQAVYTDIQYF. DNA of the CDR3: TGTGCCAGCAGCTTAGCGGAACAGGCAGTATACACGGACATTCAGTACTTC.